Listed below are T cell receptor beta chains from one sample, sequenced in a study of Ad26.COV2.S vaccination and SARS-CoV-2 variants. The method was immunoSEQ multiplex PCR; TCRdb's version includes in-frame clones alone and lacks a portion of them. The sample lists around 94,000 clones; less than 85% were seen once. The sequencing used peripheral blood, collected after recovery from COVID-19. The receptors were sampled from a human donor who had recovered from COVID-19. CDR3s include the opening cysteine and the closing phenylalanine or tryptophan. The D gene is left open where the match is weak. Size is stated for part of the rows, as once, few or many counts, or as a class when the clone is expanded.

v_gene	j_gene	d_gene	abundance	CDR3nt	CDR3aa
TRBV3-1/TRBV3-2	TRBJ2-3	TRBD2	-	TGTGCCAGCAGCCGGACTAGCGGGGGGGCAACAGATACGCAGTATTTT	CASSRTSGGATDTQYF
TRBV3-1/TRBV3-2	TRBJ2-3	-	-	TGTGCCAGCAGCCAAGCGTCTAGCAAAGATACGCAGTATTTT	CASSQASSKDTQYF
TRBV5-4	TRBJ2-2	TRBD1	few	TGTGCCAGCAGCCCGGGACAGGGGAACACCGGGGAGCTGTTTTTT	CASSPGQGNTGELFF
TRBV3-1/TRBV3-2	TRBJ2-2	-	-	TGTGCCAGCAGCCAAAGGACCGGGGAGCTGTTTTTT	CASSQRTGELFF
TRBV2	TRBJ2-7	TRBD2	-	TGTGCCAGCCAAGGGGGGACTAGCGGCCACGAGCAGTACTTC	CASQGGTSGHEQYF
TRBV5-1	TRBJ1-5	-	-	TGCGCCAGCAGCTTGGAACCAGCTCAGCCCCAGCATTTT	CASSLEPAQPQHF
TRBV7-3	TRBJ2-5	-	-	TGTGCCAGCAGCTTTCACTCCCAAGAGACCCAGTACTTC	CASSFHSQETQYF
TRBV30	TRBJ1-1	-	-	TGTGCCTGGAGAACTTTGGACACTGAAGCTTTCTTT	CAWRTLDTEAFF
TRBV3-1/TRBV3-2	TRBJ1-2	TRBD1	few	TGTGCCAGCAGTTCCGGGACAGGCTTCTATGGCTACACCTTC	CASSSGTGFYGYTF
TRBV3-1/TRBV3-2	TRBJ1-2	-	few	TGTGCCAGCAGCCAAGATCCACTTGGCTACACCTTC	CASSQDPLGYTF
TRBV7-9	TRBJ2-1	-	-	TGTGCCAGCAGCCCCCCAACAGGGTCGAACTACAATGAGCAGTTCTTC	CASSPPTGSNYNEQFF
TRBV19	TRBJ2-2	TRBD2	once	TGTGCCAGTAACCCCGGACTAGCGGGGGGGCCGGACACCGGGGAGCTGTTTTTT	CASNPGLAGGPDTGELFF
TRBV18	TRBJ1-5	-	-	TGTGCCAGCTCACCAACTGTCGAGAATCAGCCCCAGCATTTT	CASSPTVENQPQHF
TRBV5-1	TRBJ2-3	-	-	TGCGCCAGCAGCTTGGTGGACCTCACAGATACGCAGTATTTT	CASSLVDLTDTQYF
TRBV29-1	TRBJ1-2	-	-	TGCAGCGTTGTCCCGGGAGGTGGCTACACCTTC	CSVVPGGGYTF
TRBV10-3	TRBJ1-5	-	-	TGTGCCATCTGCGCCGTTAGCAATCAGCCCCAGCATTTT	CAICAVSNQPQHF
TRBV29-1	TRBJ1-1	-	-	TGCAGCGTTGAAGGGGGATTCGGCAGCTCGAACACTGAAGCTTTCTTT	CSVEGGFGSSNTEAFF
TRBV5-1	TRBJ1-2	-	few	TGCGCCAGCAGCCTTCAGCTTCCTAACTATGGCTACACCTTC	CASSLQLPNYGYTF
TRBV6-5	TRBJ2-7	-	-	TGTGCCAGCAAGGCTAGGGCCGAGCAGTACTTC	CASKARAEQYF
TRBV6-2/TRBV6-3	TRBJ1-4	TRBD1	-	TGTGCCAGCACCCCTGGACAGGCTCGGAATGAAAAACTGTTTTTT	CASTPGQARNEKLFF
TRBV7-2	TRBJ2-5	-	-	TGTGCCAGTAAGGTCGGAGGGGATCGTTGGGAGACCCAGTACTTC	CASKVGGDRWETQYF
TRBV6-1	TRBJ1-5	-	-	TGTGCCAGCAGTGAACGTCGGGTCGGAGCCAATCAGCCCCAGCATTTT	CASSERRVGANQPQHF
TRBV4-3	TRBJ1-2	-	-	TGCGCCAGCAGCCAAGAATTGTCGCAGGGATCCTATGGCTACACCTTC	CASSQELSQGSYGYTF
TRBV11-3	TRBJ2-7	TRBD2	-	TGTGCCAGCAGCACTAGCGGGGGAACCTACGAGCAGTACTTC	CASSTSGGTYEQYF
TRBV6-6	TRBJ1-2	-	-	TGTGCCAGCAGTTCCTGGCCGATCTATGGCTACACCTTC	CASSSWPIYGYTF
TRBV5-6	TRBJ1-2	-	few	TGTGCCAGCAGCTTGCAGTCTGCAGGGAACTATGGCTACACCTTC	CASSLQSAGNYGYTF
TRBV5-5	TRBJ2-5	-	-	TGTGCCAGCAGCTGGGACCATCGAAAGGAAGAGACCCAGTACTTC	CASSWDHRKEETQYF
TRBV7-9	TRBJ2-3	-	-	TGTGCCAGCGCCACAGGGACAGATACGCAGTATTTT	CASATGTDTQYF
TRBV11-3	TRBJ1-1	-	-	TGTGCCAGCAGCCCGAAGAGGCGGGCCCTGAACACTGAAGCTTTCTTT	CASSPKRRALNTEAFF
TRBV2	TRBJ1-2	-	-	TGTGCCAGTGTAAAACAACTAACCGGCTACACCTTC	CASVKQLTGYTF